The 8 T cell receptor beta chains in this list originate from one sample, sequenced in a study of metastatic and nonmetastatic thyroid tumors (dated by TCRdb to the early 2020s). Libraries came from PCR. Sequencing used an Illumina HiSeq 4000. TCRdb passed the public sequencing reads through fastp at Q25 and MiXCR, retaining productive beta sequences. Within this sample are under 20,000 clones, with roughly 24% of them counted one time only. The top ten hold around 9.9% of the sample. No patient had received any treatment before thyroid surgery. Material for sequencing was blood. These receptors all stem from a male donor with papillary thyroid cancer or a benign thyroid nodule (not recorded which). Some clones in this sample may be carry-over from other donors' samples.

This clone was recorded at least ten times. The genes are TRBV20-1 and TRBJ2-2; the match to TRBD1 covers 10 bases. J was trimmed by 6 bases and V by 6 bases; bases with no gene match: 10. The CDR3 extends over 15 amino acids. Germline lookup yields CDR1 DFQATT and CDR2 SNEGSKA (reference sequence). The CDR3 DNA reads TGCAGTGCAGACTTAGGGACAGGGGTGCCCGGGGAGCTGTTTTTT. This translates into CSADLGTGVPGELFF.

This clone is labeled medium-sized. The CDR3 loop reads CASRDRANYGYTF. In nucleotides, the CDR3 is TGTGCCAGCCGGGACAGGGCTAACTATGGCTACACCTTC. The chain employs TRBV6-1 and TRBJ1-2; 9 bases align to TRBD1. Germline V gene sequence: CDR1 MNHNS, CDR2 SASEGT. J gave up 0 bases and V 8 bases, and 1 base lay outside the gene matches. The length of the CDR3 is 13 residues.

This clone was seen a handful of times. The CDR3 DNA reads TGTGCCAGCAGTGACGAGGCGGGGGGAGAGAATGAGCAGTTCTTC. The encoded protein is CASSDEAGGENEQFF. The chain is built from TRBV6-1 and TRBJ2-1; TRBD2 agrees at 8 bases. The CDR3 is 15 amino acids. CDR1 is MNHNS and CDR2 is SASEGT in the germline V gene. V gave up 3 bases and J gave up 7 bases; unmatched junction bases: 8.

J is TRBJ2-3 and V is TRBV9; a possible D gene is TRBD1 (6 bases). The CDR3 has 15 residues. In germline, CDR1 is SGDLS, CDR2 YYNGEE. With 4 bases removed from V and 0 bases from J, the gap between germline ends came to 12 bases. The CDR3: CASSSWTASTDTQYF. The DNA for the CDR3 is TGTGCCAGCAGCTCCTGGACAGCTAGCACAGATACGCAGTATTTT.

In its sample, this clone is medium-sized. The chain is built from TRBV5-1 and TRBJ1-2; D is uncertain. Germline V lookup: CDR1 SGHRS, CDR2 YFSETQ. CDR3 length: 13 amino acids. The V gene lost 4 bases and the J gene lost 8 bases, with 15 bases spanning the gap. This chain's CDR3 is CASSMDLSRGYTF. The CDR3 DNA reads as TGCGCCAGCAGCATGGACTTATCTCGGGGCTACACCTTC.

The rearrangement links TRBV30 to TRBJ1-1; D gene unclear. The CDR3 is 16 residues long. CDR1 GTSNPN and CDR2 SVGIG come from the germline V gene (reference sequence). Between the trimmed V and J ends, which lost 0 bases and 1 base, there was a span of 15 bases. The CDR3 coding sequence is TGTGCCTGGAGTGTACGTGGAAAAGGGTCGAACACTGAAGCTTTCTTT. It is translated as CAWSVRGKGSNTEAFF.

This clone was counted many times. The J gene is TRBJ2-5, the V gene TRBV6-1, with D tentatively TRBD1 (5 bases). The V end lost 10 bases, the J end lost 0 bases, and 18 bases lay between the germline ends. The V gene's germline CDR1 is MNHNS and CDR2 SASEGT. This CDR3 spans 15 amino acids. The CDR3 here is CANPRGFTYQETQYF. The CDR3 DNA sequence: TGTGCCAACCCAAGGGGTTTTACGTACCAAGAGACCCAGTACTTC.

As concerns this clone: The CDR3 end shows no conserved phenylalanine or tryptophan, and so a read error is likely. The chain employs TRBV7-6 and TRBJ2-3, with D unclear. V was clipped by 5 bases and J by 2 bases, with 8 bases between them. The germline V gene has CDR1 SGHVS and CDR2 FNYEAQ. The CDR3 totals 13 residues. Here the CDR3 reads CASSRTITDTQYL. The DNA of the CDR3 is TGTGCCAGCAGCCGAACTATCACAGATACGCAGTATTTG.